This T cell receptor beta chain was sequenced for a study of cytotoxic CD8 clonotypes in ibrutinib-treated CLL. Study summary: Sequencing produced an average of around 260,000 productive templates and roughly 89,000 productive rearrangements per sample. Overall study findings and caveats: Clonality increased with ibrutinib response but returned toward baseline at progression.

On this clone itself: Its antigen is unidentified.

The data were produced by immunoSEQ multiplex PCR, yet TCRdb's version contains in-frame clones alone and is incomplete. The sample consists of some 84,000 clones, roughly 84% of them appearing once. There are 14 residues in the CDR3. Germline V gives CDR1 SEHNR, CDR2 FQNEAQ (reference sequence). Deletions cut 2 bases from V and 8 bases from J, with 13 bases between. This specimen consisted of PBMCs, obtained before ibrutinib treatment. V gene TRBV7-9 combines with J gene TRBJ2-1, with D maybe TRBD2 (6 bases). The clonotype comes from a human donor with chronic lymphocytic leukemia. The CDR3 DNA reads as TGTGCCAGCAGCTTAATGGCTAGCGTGGATGAGCAGTTCTTC. Amino acid sequence: CASSLMASVDEQFF.